Shown below are 8 T cell receptor beta chains from a single sample sequenced in a study of low-dose radiotherapy and immunotherapy resistance in tumors. TRAV- and TRBV-specific primers primed first-strand cDNA, covering alpha and beta chains. Amplification, which lasted 15 to 20 PCR cycles, used a constant-region primer and V-primer adapter to amplify TCRs. MiXCR was run by TCRdb on the reads, yielding one entry per CDR3 protein. Here the sample spans 10,000 to 15,000 distinct CDR3 sequences, 76% being singletons. The origin of the receptors is a human donor with advanced metastatic prostate, ovarian, gallbladder or colorectal cancer (not recorded which). This table probably holds off-target reads from a library built for another chain.

The V and J genes are TRBV29-1 and TRBJ1-2, with D unclear. From germline, CDR1 is SQVTM and CDR2 ANQGSEA. Trimming cost V 4 bases and J 3 bases, with 12 bases left between them. The CDR3 totals 13 residues. The CDR3 is CSVGEGKDYGYTF. DNA of the CDR3: TGCAGCGTTGGCGAGGGAAAAGACTATGGCTACACCTTC.

In this sample, this clonotype turned up a few times. The chain joins TRBV5-6 to TRBJ1-5; unclear D gene. V lost 2 bases to trimming and J lost 4 bases, with 7 bases between them. Germline-derived CDR1 and CDR2 are SGHDT and YYEEEE. This CDR3 contains 13 residues. The CDR3 loop is CASSLGRNQPQHF. CDR3 sequence (DNA): TGTGCCAGCAGCTTAGGACGGAATCAGCCCCAGCATTTT.

V and J are TRBV3-1 and TRBJ2-6; 7 nucleotides agree with TRBD1. The CDR3 sequence is 15 residues long. CDR1 is LGHDT and CDR2 is YNNKEL in the germline V gene (reference sequence). V shed 6 bases and J 3 bases; nucleotides not matched to a gene: 5. CDR3 amino acids: CASSPTGVGANVLTF. The CDR3 DNA sequence: TGTGCCAGCAGTCCTACAGGGGTTGGGGCCAACGTCCTGACTTTC. The full variable domain, with the rest looked up from reference TRBV3-1 and TRBJ2-6, is DTAVSQTPKYLVTQMGNDKSIKCEQNLGHDTMYWYKQDSKKFLKIMFSYNNKELIINETVPNRFSPKSPDKAHLNLHINSLELGDSAVYFCASSPTGVGANVLTFGAGSRLTVL.

The chain has TRBV5-4 and TRBJ2-2, with 14 bases that match TRBD2. The CDR3 has 17 residues. The ends lost 4 bases at V and 1 base at J; junction bases unmatched: 3. CDR1 is SGHNT and CDR2 is YYREEE in the germline V gene (reference sequence). CDR3 protein: CASSEGLAGVNTGELFF. For the CDR3, the DNA is TGTGCCAGCAGCGAGGGACTAGCGGGAGTGAACACCGGGGAGCTGTTTTTT.

The gene calls are TRBV14 and TRBJ2-1; D possibly uses TRBD1 or TRBD2 (6 bases each). V lost 4 bases and J 3 bases, leaving 13 bases between the germline ends. This CDR3 comprises 15 residues. Germline V gene data show CDR1 as SGHDN and CDR2 as FVKESK. The DNA of the CDR3 is TGTGCCAGCAGCCCACTGGGGGGCTTCTACAATGAGCAGTTCTTC. Translated, it gives CASSPLGGFYNEQFF.

The V call is TRBV4-3, the J call TRBJ2-1; 9 bases fit TRBD2. V lost 0 bases to trimming and J lost 7 bases; unmatched junction nucleotides: 10. The CDR3 loop spans 17 amino acids. The germline V gene encodes CDR1 LGHNA and CDR2 YSLEER. The chain's CDR3 is CASSQEPAGGVRNEQFF. In nucleotides, the CDR3 is TGCGCCAGCAGCCAAGAGCCAGCGGGAGGAGTGAGGAATGAGCAGTTCTTC.

The chain recombines TRBV20-1 with TRBJ2-5, with D perhaps TRBD1 (6 bases). The CDR3 covers 14 residues. Germline-derived CDR1 and CDR2 are DFQATT and SNEGSKA (reference sequence). V was clipped by 2 bases and J by 2 bases, with 12 bases between them. The CDR3 loop reads CSARPYRVQETQYF. CDR3 nucleotide sequence: TGCAGTGCTAGACCCTACAGGGTACAAGAGACCCAGTACTTC.

This clonotype was seen once. The V call is TRBV19, the J call TRBJ1-4, with D hard to call. Germline V gene lookup returns CDR1 LNHDA and CDR2 SQIVND (reference sequence). CDR3 length: 14 amino acids. V was pared by 4 bases and J by 7 bases, with 13 bases between. The CDR3 loop reads CASSSGLVVEKLFF. The DNA of the CDR3 is TGTGCCAGTAGTAGCGGCTTGGTAGTTGAAAAACTGTTTTTT.